This passage covers 10 T cell receptor beta chains from one sample sequenced in a study of T cell responses to AZD1222 COVID-19 vaccine. The repertoire was sequenced with immunoSEQ multiplex PCR; TCRdb's copy has only in-frame clones and lacks some. The sample lists roughly 140,000 clones; about 87% were seen once. The material was peripheral blood, obtained on day 0 of AZD1222 vaccination. Every receptor here comes from an adult in good health.

This chain links TRBV28 with TRBJ2-7; 7 bases fit TRBD2. The CDR3 runs 14 residues. The trim removed 2 bases at V and 5 bases at J, leaving 6 bases unmatched. Germline lookup yields CDR1 MDHEN and CDR2 SYDVKM. Here the CDR3 reads CASSLRGGSHEQYF. The CDR3 DNA reads TGTGCCAGCAGTTTACGTGGCGGGAGCCACGAGCAGTACTTC.

The chain couples TRBV29-1 to TRBJ2-7; 12 bases align to TRBD1. From germline, CDR1 is SQVTM and CDR2 ANQGSEA. CDR3 length: 12 amino acids. The junction had 2 bases not matched to a gene; V was cut back by 6 bases and J by 5 bases. The CDR3 DNA sequence: TGCAGCGTCGGGACAGGGGGCGACGAGCAGTACTTC. Protein product: CSVGTGGDEQYF.

The V and J genes are TRBV18 and TRBJ1-5; the match to TRBD1 covers 10 bases. V was clipped by 3 bases and J by 9 bases; unmatched bases: 5. The CDR3 consists of 14 residues. Looked up from germline, CDR1 is KGHSH and CDR2 is LQKENI. CDR3 loop: CASSPTGGARPQHF. The CDR3 coding sequence is TGTGCCAGCTCACCGACAGGGGGCGCAAGGCCCCAGCATTTT.

The table lists this clone with a count of one. The chain uses TRBV7-2 and TRBJ1-6; tentatively, D is TRBD1 (5 bases). Trimming shortened V by 2 bases and J by 14 bases, and 16 bases separated the two germline ends. Germline V gene data show CDR1 as SGHTA and CDR2 as FQGNSA. The CDR3 has 14 amino acids. The CDR3 region has the DNA TGTGCCAGCAGCTTATCCCAACAGGCAGGGACCCTCCACTTT. Encoded protein: CASSLSQQAGTLHF.

The V call is TRBV27, the J call TRBJ1-1; 7 positions match TRBD1. The germline V gene encodes CDR1 MNHEY and CDR2 SMNVEV (reference sequence). CDR3 length: 13 residues. V gave up 8 bases and J gave up 2 bases; unmatched junction bases: 5. The CDR3 here is CASGTVPNTEAFF. The CDR3 bases are TGTGCCAGCGGGACAGTCCCAAACACTGAAGCTTTCTTT.

The V gene is TRBV2, the J gene TRBJ2-1; D uncertain. Germline CDR1 is SNHLY and CDR2 is FYNNEI. The CDR3 is made up of 12 amino acids. V shed 6 bases and J shed 4 bases, with 7 bases lying between them. This chain's CDR3 is CASRGNYNEQFF. CDR3 nucleotides: TGTGCCAGCAGGGGGAATTACAATGAGCAGTTCTTC.

This sequence joins TRBV7-9 and TRBJ1-4; D unresolved. V gave up 2 bases and J gave up 5 bases, with 9 bases separating them. This CDR3 comprises 14 residues. Germline values: CDR1 SEHNR, CDR2 FQNEAQ (reference sequence). In DNA, the CDR3 is TGTGCCAGCAGCTTAAGAGGGCTAAATGAAAAACTGTTTTTT. Protein: CASSLRGLNEKLFF.

The gene calls are TRBV19 and TRBJ1-5; D gene unclear. The CDR3 has 17 residues. Germline CDR1 reads LNHDA; CDR2 reads SQIVND (reference sequence). Deletions cut 3 bases from V and 0 bases from J, with 15 bases between. The CDR3 sequence: CASSIGSATYSNQPQHF. The CDR3 DNA follows: TGTGCCAGTAGTATTGGCAGCGCGACCTATAGCAATCAGCCCCAGCATTTT.

The CDR3 sequence is CASSPDRGNYEQYF. CDR3 bases: TGTGCCAGCTCACCGGACAGGGGAAACTACGAGCAGTACTTC. The J gene is TRBJ2-7, the V gene TRBV18; TRBD1 matches at 9 bases. CDR3 length: 14 residues. Germline CDR1 and CDR2: KGHSH and LQKENI. V shed 3 bases, J shed 3 bases, and the junction held 3 bases outside the gene matches.

The count of this clone is one. The chain uses TRBV11-2 and TRBJ2-1; D remains unclear. This CDR3 region has 13 residues. Germline values: CDR1 SGHAT, CDR2 FQNNGV. Trimming took off 0 bases at V and 15 bases at J, with 15 bases between the two ends. The DNA for the CDR3 is TGTGCCAGCAGCTTAGACGCCTCCTGGCTTCTGTTCTTC. Protein: CASSLDASWLLFF.